The text below deals with one TCR beta chain. Its antigen has not been determined. No base quality information exists; no much larger clone differs at one position. V is clipped by 1 base and J by 1 base, and the sequence between their germline boundaries is 5 bases long. Counted from cysteine to phenylalanine, this CDR3 has 13 amino acids. The only DNA kept is the CDR3, 39 bases in frame from the first base. CDR1 and CDR2, per the germline V gene (reference sequence), are SGHNT and YYREEE. This specimen belongs to a study of shared clonotypes between healthy human individuals (dated by TCRdb to 2018 to 2021). About the full investigation: A few men and a couple of women, aged 18 to 49 years, made up the cohort. For each donor, three plates each were used for CD4 naive and CD4 memory, two plates were used for CD8 naive, and one plate was used for CD8 memory. Blood TCR repertoires of about 5 healthy adults were deeply sequenced to estimate repertoire size and the extent of clonotype sharing between individuals. Different laboratories and diverse techniques were used to prepare libraries and sequence TCR repertoires, to increase sequencing depth and limit assay-specific biases. Each donor's leukapheresis produced roughly between about 0.8 and 10 billion PBMCs. On the study overall, not on this receptor specifically: Incomplete sequencing was indicated by rarefaction of sorted-subset datasets, despite the large sequencing depth. Based on pairwise subsampling, the degree of clonotype sharing among donors was expected to be affected by sequencing depth. Across a handful of donors, approximately 4.9% of naive CD4, approximately 3.5% of naive CD8, around 2.1% of memory CD4, and 0.4% of memory CD8 clonotypes were shared. The small number of donors limited the genetic and exposure-history diversity represented. Higher generation probabilities were observed for clonotypes shared by all four sorted-subset donors than for non-shared clonotypes. Sampling was limited to blood, and TCR repertoires in tissue likely differ from TCR repertoires in blood. Larger estimated clonotype richness was generally found for naive subsets than for memory subsets.

CD8 naive samples were obtained by positive selection for CCR7 among CD45RO-negative cells, yielding a CD45RA+CCR7+ population from which TemRA cells were excluded. Healthy HIV-negative adults with no recently reported acute infections or vaccinations were included as donors. Every donor was a Caucasian adult residing in Nashville, Tennessee, USA. After blood collection by leukapheresis, PBMCs were isolated using Ficoll-Histopaque density gradient centrifugation and then cryopreserved in the vapor phase of liquid nitrogen. Analytical flow cytometry was used to check the purity and quantity of each magnetically sorted T cell population. Each sorted fraction had its genomic DNA isolated and then quantified by UV absorbance on a Nanodrop 2000c. Using the deep immunoSEQ assay, multiplex PCR amplified TCR CDR3 regions from genomic DNA. Extracted genomic DNA from each cell subset was spread evenly across all wells of several immunoSEQ 96-well plates, with each plate serving as a replicate. For sorted subsets, approximately 200 ng of genomic DNA, equivalent to around 29,000 T cell genomes, went into each replicate PCR. The purified libraries were quantified using a Qubit 3.0 fluorometer, sized with a Bioanalyzer 2100, and then quantified again using the KAPA Library Quantification kit. A separate single-read 150-cycle Illumina NextSeq 550 flow cell was used to sequence each immunoSEQ 96-well plate. The authors' analysis ran thus. Because only junctional sequences without quality scores were contained in the immunoSEQ output, filtering matching that applied to full-length reads could not be performed. Sequences were annotated with PyIR, a Python wrapper for IgBLAST v1.9, and V/J genes and CDR3 were assigned using IMGT germline references. Reads were removed for weak V/J assignments (E-value above 1e-6), missing CDR3, stop codons, out-of-frame junctions, or ambiguous translated residues. V3J clonotypes were defined as sequences sharing the same inferred V gene, J gene, and CDR3 amino acid sequence. Percentage overlap between repertoires was computed as shared unique clonotypes divided by the size of the smaller repertoire. Repertoire richness was assessed with RTK rarefaction, the Chao1 estimator, and Recon v2.1 estimates of unobserved clonotypes. For all TCRbeta clonotypes obtained by the gDNA method from a few donors, generation probabilities were computed with OLGA. This is the immuneACCESS table as TCRdb keeps it, with only in-frame sequences that have V and J called. A part of the clones is gone; compared with another copy, unresolved V genes explain less than half, and the rest is unexplained. V, J and clone size are taken as reported in that table, and D and trimming were inferred from the DNA itself. The sample table holds about 2 million clones, of which less than 95% were seen once. The top ten clonotypes cover 0.9% to 1.5% of the sample.

This sequence originates from a young man in good health. The chain is encoded by TRBV5-4 joined to TRBJ1-1, with the D gene not confidently named. Sequences were obtained from naive CD8+ T cells sorted from blood. The cell subset or site label on this specimen signifies: CD45RA+CCR7+. DNA sequence: TGTGCCAGCAGCTTGTTACAGAACACTGAAGCTTTCTTT. Its coded protein is CASSLLQNTEAFF.